The entry below gives a single TCR beta chain sequence along with its context. What antigen it recognizes has not been identified. No qualities accompany the bases; no much larger clone lies one base away. From the cysteine through the phenylalanine, the CDR3 covers 12 amino acids. Only the CDR3 portion is preserved as DNA: 36 bases, with reading frame beginning at the first base. Based on the germline V gene (reference sequence), the CDR1 and CDR2 sequences are LNHDA and SQIVND. Trimming at the junction amounts to 1 base on V and 2 bases on J, and the germline ends lie 0 bases apart. The library was made by the immunoSEQ multiplex PCR assay. The table comes from immuneACCESS by way of TCRdb, which keeps in-frame sequences with V and J called. Part of the clones is missing from these tables; in studies checked, under half for an unresolved V gene and the rest for unknown reasons. The sample table shows about 110,000 clones, and approximately 90% are seen once. Roughly 4.5% of the sample belongs to the ten largest clones.

The sample comes from a study of control samples from healthy donors and cancer patients (dated by TCRdb to between 2020 and 2021). Recombination linked TRBV19 to TRBJ1-5, with an unclear D gene assignment. The receptor comes from a human donor in good health. The donor label of this sample is uncertain. The sequencing sample was made of blood. The CDR3 has the sequence CASSIGNQPQHF. The DNA sequence follows: TGTGCCAGTAGTATAGGCAATCAGCCCCAGCATTTT.